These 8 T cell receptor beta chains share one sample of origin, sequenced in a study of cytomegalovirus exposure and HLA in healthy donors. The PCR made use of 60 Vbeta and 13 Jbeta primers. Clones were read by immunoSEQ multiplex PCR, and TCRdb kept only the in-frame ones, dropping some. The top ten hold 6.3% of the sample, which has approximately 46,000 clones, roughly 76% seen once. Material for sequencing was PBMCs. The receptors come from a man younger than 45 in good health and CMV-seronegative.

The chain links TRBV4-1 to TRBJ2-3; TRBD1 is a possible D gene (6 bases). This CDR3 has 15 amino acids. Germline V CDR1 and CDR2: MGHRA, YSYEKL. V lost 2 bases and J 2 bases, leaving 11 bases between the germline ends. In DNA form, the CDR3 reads TGCGCCAGCAGCCAACATCACAGGGCCACAGATACGCAGTATTTT. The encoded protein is CASSQHHRATDTQYF.

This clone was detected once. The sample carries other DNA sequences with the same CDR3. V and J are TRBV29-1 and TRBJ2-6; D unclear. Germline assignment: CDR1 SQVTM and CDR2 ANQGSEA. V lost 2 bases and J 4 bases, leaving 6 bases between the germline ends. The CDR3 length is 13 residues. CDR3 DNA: TGCAGCGTTGAACTACCGGGGGCCAACGTCCTGACTTTC. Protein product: CSVELPGANVLTF.

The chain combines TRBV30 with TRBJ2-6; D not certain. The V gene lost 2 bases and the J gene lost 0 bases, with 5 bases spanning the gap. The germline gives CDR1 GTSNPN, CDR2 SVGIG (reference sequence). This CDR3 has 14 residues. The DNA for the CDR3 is TGTGCCTGGAGTTTAGCCTCTGGGGCCAACGTCCTGACTTTC. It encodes CAWSLASGANVLTF.

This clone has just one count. The CDR3 here is CASSLTGAITGELFF. For the CDR3, the DNA is TGTGCCAGCAGCTTAACGGGAGCAATAACCGGGGAGCTGTTTTTT. The chain has TRBV7-9 and TRBJ2-2; perhaps TRBD2 as D (6 bases). Germline CDR1 is SEHNR and CDR2 is FQNEAQ (reference sequence). Trimming pared 2 bases from V and 5 bases from J, leaving 12 bases between. The CDR3 loop spans 15 amino acids.

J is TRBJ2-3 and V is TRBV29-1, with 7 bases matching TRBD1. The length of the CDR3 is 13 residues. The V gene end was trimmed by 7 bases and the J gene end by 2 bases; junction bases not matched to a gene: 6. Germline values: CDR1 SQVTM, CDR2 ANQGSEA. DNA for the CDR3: TGCAGCGCCTGGACAGGACCCACAGATACGCAGTATTTT. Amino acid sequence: CSAWTGPTDTQYF.

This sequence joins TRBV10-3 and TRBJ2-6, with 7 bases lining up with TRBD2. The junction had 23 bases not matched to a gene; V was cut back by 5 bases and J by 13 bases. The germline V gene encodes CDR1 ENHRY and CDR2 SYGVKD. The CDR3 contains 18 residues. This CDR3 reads CAISPFTQSSGEVKVLTF. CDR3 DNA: TGTGCCATCAGTCCTTTTACCCAATCTAGCGGTGAGGTAAAGGTCCTGACTTTC.

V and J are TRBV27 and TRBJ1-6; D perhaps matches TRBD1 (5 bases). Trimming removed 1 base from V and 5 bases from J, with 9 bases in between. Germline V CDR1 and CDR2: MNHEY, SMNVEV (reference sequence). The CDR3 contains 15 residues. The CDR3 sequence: CASSLYSGNNSPLHF. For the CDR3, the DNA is TGTGCCAGCAGTTTATATTCAGGGAATAATTCACCCCTCCACTTT.

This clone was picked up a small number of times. CDR3 DNA sequence: TGTGCCAGCTCACCTAACAGGGGGAGCACTGAAGCTTTCTTT. Translating it yields CASSPNRGSTEAFF. The V gene is TRBV18, the J gene TRBJ1-1; 8 bases fit TRBD1. Trimming took 3 bases from V and 4 from J; bases not matched to a gene: 4. The CDR3 runs 14 residues. CDR1 KGHSH and CDR2 LQKENI come from the germline V gene. The full variable domain, rest sourced from reference TRBV18 and TRBJ1-1, is NAGVMQNPRHLVRRRGQEARLRCSPMKGHSHVYWYRQLPEEGLKFMVYLQKENIIDESGMPKERFSAEFPKEGPSILRIQQVVRGDSAAYFCASSPNRGSTEAFFGQGTRLTVV.